This T cell receptor beta chain was documented in a study of T-cell reconstitution after alpha-beta-depleted transplantation in children. This clonotype was seen only a few times. The antigen remains undetermined. Library preparation (for TCRbeta) was performed with unique molecular identifiers. Each CDR3 protein is one row after TCRdb ran MiXCR on the PCR reads. The table has fewer than 700,000 distinct CDR3 sequences, 10% to 15% seen once; the top ten hold 2.2%. CDR3 length equals 14 residues. Trimming shortened V by 4 bases and J by 2 bases, and 10 bases separated the two germline ends. Broader study findings: One year post-transplant, T-cell counts and diversity were largely derived from T cells produced anew. Expanded clones from the graft, numbering several hundred, reportedly supplied alpha-beta T cells about two months after transplant. From surviving recipient T cells and thymic progenitors came the high day-60 TCRbeta diversity observed in some patients.

V gene TRBV23-1 combines with J gene TRBJ2-3; D perhaps matches TRBD2 (6 bases). TRBV23-1 belongs to the ORF category, with a function that is uncertain. The sample was PBMCs, mostly from graft donor cells, taken 360 days after TCRalphabeta/CD19-depleted stem cell transplant. The receptor's source is a male patient younger than 18 who had a stem cell transplant for acute myeloid leukemia, so the T cells may come from the graft donor. In nucleotides, the CDR3 is TGCGCCAGCAGTCCCTGGAGGGCCACAGATACGCAGTATTTT. As protein: CASSPWRATDTQYF.